Given below is one T cell receptor (beta chain) in context. This specimen comes from a study of blood T cell repertoires in COVID-19. Overall study: Some COVID-19 samples were acute and others convalescent; all came from the United States, Italy and Spain. PBMCs, B-cell-depleted T cells, or T cells provided the cDNA or gDNA that made up the material.

The junction had 4 bases not matched to a gene; V was cut back by 7 bases and J by 5 bases. CDR3 length: 13 residues. From germline, CDR1 is SQVTM and CDR2 ANQGSEA. Per the authors' pipeline: Amplifying reference gene primers gave estimates of nucleated cell counts. Sequencing used immunoSEQ multiplex PCR; TCRdb keeps in-frame clones, though not all of them. V and J calls and clone size are those listed in that table; D and trimming were worked out from the DNA. This sample yields around 77,000 clones, of which about 76% are seen a single time; 25% to 30% belongs to the top ten. The chain couples TRBV29-1 to TRBJ1-5, with TRBD1 matching over 11 bases. The receptor was isolated from a woman older than 75 with active or convalescent COVID-19. The sample taken for sequencing was peripheral blood. CDR3 nucleotides: TGCAGCGCCCGGGACAGGGGGGATCAGCCCCAGCATTTT. Protein sequence: CSARDRGDQPQHF.